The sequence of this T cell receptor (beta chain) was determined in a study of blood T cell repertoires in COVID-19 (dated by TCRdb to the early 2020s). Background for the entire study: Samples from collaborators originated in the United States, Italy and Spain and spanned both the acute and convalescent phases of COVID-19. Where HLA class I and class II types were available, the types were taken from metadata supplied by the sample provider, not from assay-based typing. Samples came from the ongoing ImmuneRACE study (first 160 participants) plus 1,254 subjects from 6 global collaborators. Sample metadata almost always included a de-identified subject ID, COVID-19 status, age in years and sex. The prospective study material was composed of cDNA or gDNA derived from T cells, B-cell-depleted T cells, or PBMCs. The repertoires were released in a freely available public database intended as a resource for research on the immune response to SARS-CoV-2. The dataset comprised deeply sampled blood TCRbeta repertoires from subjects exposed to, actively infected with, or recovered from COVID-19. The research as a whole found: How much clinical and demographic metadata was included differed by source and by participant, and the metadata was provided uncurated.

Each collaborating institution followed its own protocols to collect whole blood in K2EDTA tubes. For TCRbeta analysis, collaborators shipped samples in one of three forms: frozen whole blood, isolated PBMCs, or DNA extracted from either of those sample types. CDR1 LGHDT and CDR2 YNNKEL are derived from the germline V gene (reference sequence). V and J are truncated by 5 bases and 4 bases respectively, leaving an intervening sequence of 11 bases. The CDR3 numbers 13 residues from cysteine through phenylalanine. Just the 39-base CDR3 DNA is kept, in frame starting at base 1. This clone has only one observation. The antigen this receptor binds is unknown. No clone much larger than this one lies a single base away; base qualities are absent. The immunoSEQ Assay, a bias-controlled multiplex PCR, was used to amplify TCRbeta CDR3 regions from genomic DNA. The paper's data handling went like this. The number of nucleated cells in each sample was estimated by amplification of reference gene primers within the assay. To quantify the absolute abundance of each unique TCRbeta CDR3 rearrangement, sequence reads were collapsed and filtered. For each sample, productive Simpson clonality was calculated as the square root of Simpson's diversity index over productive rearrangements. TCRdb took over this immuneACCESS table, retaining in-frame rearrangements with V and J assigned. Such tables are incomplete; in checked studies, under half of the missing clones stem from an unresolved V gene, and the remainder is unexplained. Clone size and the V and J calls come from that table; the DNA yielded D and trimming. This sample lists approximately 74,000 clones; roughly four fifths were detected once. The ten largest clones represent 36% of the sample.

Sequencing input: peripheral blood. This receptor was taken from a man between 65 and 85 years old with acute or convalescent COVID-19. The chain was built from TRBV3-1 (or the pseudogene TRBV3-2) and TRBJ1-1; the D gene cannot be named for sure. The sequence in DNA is TGTGCCAGCAGCGAGTCCCCGAGCACTGAAGCTTTCTTT. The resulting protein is CASSESPSTEAFF.